These T cell receptor beta chains were read from a single sample in a study of T cell clonotyping in hematopoietic cell transplantation. Clones were read by immunoSEQ multiplex PCR, and TCRdb kept only the in-frame ones, dropping some. The sample holds some 6,000 clones, roughly 90% seen once. Here the sequenced sample was peripheral blood mononuclear cells, taken 100 days after allogeneic stem cell transplant. The receptor set was obtained from a female patient between 50 and 60 years old who had an allogeneic stem cell transplant from an unrelated donor, so T cells may come from the graft donor. Some clones in this sample may be carry-over from other donors' samples. Both conserved end residues are part of each CDR3. A D gene is named only where the DNA matches it firmly. A row's size may be missing; if present it is once, few, many or a size class.

CDR3nt: TGTGCCTGGAGTGTACTTGGCAGGGGGGACACTGAAGCTTTCTTT
CDR3aa: CAWSVLGRGDTEAFF
v_gene: TRBV30
d_gene: TRBD1
abundance: .
j_gene: TRBJ1-1

CDR3nt: TGTGCCAGCAGTGAACTTGAGGGTTGGGATTCACCCCTCCACTTT
CDR3aa: CASSELEGWDSPLHF
v_gene: TRBV2
d_gene: .
abundance: .
j_gene: TRBJ1-6

CDR3nt: TGTGCCAGCAGTGATGGACAGAACAATCAGCCCCAGCATTTT
CDR3aa: CASSDGQNNQPQHF
v_gene: TRBV6-6
d_gene: .
abundance: .
j_gene: TRBJ1-5

CDR3nt: TGTGCCAGCAGCTGGGGCCCCGGGGAGCTGTTTTTT
CDR3aa: CASSWGPGELFF
v_gene: TRBV14
d_gene: .
abundance: .
j_gene: TRBJ2-2

CDR3nt: TGTGCCAGCAGTTACGAGTGGGGGAACACTGAAGCTTTCTTT
CDR3aa: CASSYEWGNTEAFF
v_gene: TRBV6-5
d_gene: .
abundance: .
j_gene: TRBJ1-1

CDR3nt: TGTGCCATCAGTGGCCTAGCGGGGGGCTACGAGCAGTACTTC
CDR3aa: CAISGLAGGYEQYF
v_gene: TRBV10-3
d_gene: TRBD2
abundance: once
j_gene: TRBJ2-7

CDR3nt: TGTGCCAGCAAAATCAAGGGGAGATACAATGAGCAGTTCTTC
CDR3aa: CASKIKGRYNEQFF
v_gene: TRBV7-9
d_gene: .
abundance: .
j_gene: TRBJ2-1

CDR3nt: TGTGCCAGCAGTACTGACGACCTGAACACTGAAGCTTTCTTT
CDR3aa: CASSTDDLNTEAFF
v_gene: TRBV2
d_gene: .
abundance: .
j_gene: TRBJ1-1

CDR3nt: TGTGCCAGTAGAAACACTGAAGCTTTCTTT
CDR3aa: CASRNTEAFF
v_gene: TRBV19
d_gene: .
abundance: .
j_gene: TRBJ1-1

CDR3nt: TGTGCCAGCAGTTCTGGGGGCCATGATGAAAAACTGTTTTTT
CDR3aa: CASSSGGHDEKLFF
v_gene: TRBV27
d_gene: .
abundance: once
j_gene: TRBJ1-4

CDR3nt: TGTGCCAGTAGTATAATCTATTCAGGGGTTAACACTGAAGCTTTCTTT
CDR3aa: CASSIIYSGVNTEAFF
v_gene: TRBV19
d_gene: .
abundance: .
j_gene: TRBJ1-1

CDR3nt: TGTGCCAGCAGCCCAACCCGTCAGCGGTCCACAGATACGCAGTATTTT
CDR3aa: CASSPTRQRSTDTQYF
v_gene: TRBV11-2
d_gene: .
abundance: .
j_gene: TRBJ2-3

CDR3nt: TGTGCCAGCAGTTTGATCGGTTCTGGGGCCAACGTCCTGACTTTC
CDR3aa: CASSLIGSGANVLTF
v_gene: TRBV28
d_gene: .
abundance: .
j_gene: TRBJ2-6

CDR3nt: TGTGCCAGCAGGTCAAGCGGGGGGGCCTACAATGAGCAGTTCTTC
CDR3aa: CASRSSGGAYNEQFF
v_gene: TRBV2
d_gene: TRBD2
abundance: .
j_gene: TRBJ2-1

CDR3nt: TGTGCCAGCGGGTCCCAACAGGGACGCAATGAGCAGTTCTTC
CDR3aa: CASGSQQGRNEQFF
v_gene: TRBV25-1
d_gene: .
abundance: .
j_gene: TRBJ2-1

CDR3nt: TGCGCCAGCAGTGAAGGAGGCTCGGATGGGGAGACCCAGTACTTC
CDR3aa: CASSEGGSDGETQYF
v_gene: TRBV10-1
d_gene: .
abundance: .
j_gene: TRBJ2-5

CDR3nt: TGTGCCAGCAGCCCTCCGGGGGCCCGCACAGATACGCAGTATTTT
CDR3aa: CASSPPGARTDTQYF
v_gene: TRBV14
d_gene: .
abundance: .
j_gene: TRBJ2-3

CDR3nt: TGCAGCGTTTTCGGTGGAGGAGAGAGAGAGACCCAGTACTTC
CDR3aa: CSVFGGGERETQYF
v_gene: TRBV29-1
d_gene: .
abundance: once
j_gene: TRBJ2-5

CDR3nt: TGTGCCAGCAGTGAGCCCCGACGGCATTTT
CDR3aa: CASSEPRRHF
v_gene: TRBV6-4
d_gene: .
abundance: .
j_gene: TRBJ1-5

CDR3nt: TGTGCCATCAGTGAGGGGTACGAGCAGTACTTC
CDR3aa: CAISEGYEQYF
v_gene: TRBV10-3
d_gene: .
abundance: .
j_gene: TRBJ2-7

CDR3nt: TGTGCCTGGAGGGGGGCCAGGGTGACGGAAGCTTTCTTT
CDR3aa: CAWRGARVTEAFF
v_gene: TRBV30
d_gene: .
abundance: .
j_gene: TRBJ1-1

CDR3nt: TGTGCCAGCAGTTATATACGGACAGGGGGCGGATATGGCTACACCTTC
CDR3aa: CASSYIRTGGGYGYTF
v_gene: TRBV6-5
d_gene: TRBD1
abundance: .
j_gene: TRBJ1-2